These 16 T cell receptor beta chains came from one sample sequenced in a study of blood T cell repertoires in COVID-19. Generated by immunoSEQ multiplex PCR, the TCRdb table keeps only in-frame clones and is missing some. The sample includes 100,000 to 150,000 clones, more than 70% seen only once; the top ten take around 3.3%. Sequenced sample: peripheral blood. These receptors were taken from a woman over 75 with COVID-19, enrolled during active disease.

Written as DNA, the CDR3 is TGTGCCAGCAGTGGACTAGCGGGACCGTATGAGCAGTTCTTC. As protein: CASSGLAGPYEQFF. The rearrangement uses TRBV7-3 and TRBJ2-1; 12 nucleotides match TRBD2. The germline V gene encodes CDR1 SGHTA and CDR2 FQGTGA. This CDR3 contains 14 residues. The V segment lost 6 bases and the J segment 8 bases; nucleotides outside the gene matches: 5.

This rearrangement joins TRBV7-2 to TRBJ2-5; D remains ambiguous. Trimming took off 5 bases at V and 0 bases at J, with 19 bases between the two ends. CDR3 length equals 17 residues. From germline, CDR1 is SGHTA and CDR2 FQGNSA. In DNA form, the CDR3 reads TGTGCCAGCAGCCCCCAGTTTGGCGGAAGATACCAAGAGACCCAGTACTTC. Protein sequence: CASSPQFGGRYQETQYF.

This chain connects TRBV7-8 to TRBJ2-2; TRBD2 matches 9 bases. With V trimmed by 1 base and J by 7 bases, 7 bases remained unmatched. Germline V lookup: CDR1 SGHVS, CDR2 FQNEAQ. The CDR3 runs to 16 residues. The CDR3 sequence is CASSLDFAGGDGELFF. DNA of the CDR3: TGTGCCAGCAGCTTAGATTTCGCGGGAGGGGACGGGGAGCTGTTTTTT.

The chain recombines TRBV20-1 with TRBJ2-1; 10 bases are shared with TRBD2. CDR1 is DFQATT and CDR2 is SNEGSKA in the germline V gene (reference sequence). With 3 bases clipped from V and 0 bases from J, the junction kept 14 bases outside the gene matches. This CDR3 has 19 amino acids. The CDR3 spells CSASQRPGASGSSYNEQFF. In DNA form, the CDR3 reads TGCAGTGCTAGTCAACGCCCCGGGGCTAGCGGGAGCTCCTACAATGAGCAGTTCTTC.

The rearrangement links TRBV5-6 to TRBJ2-7, with 7 positions matching TRBD1. Germline V gene sequence: CDR1 SGHDT, CDR2 YYEEEE. Trimming cost V 4 bases and J 0 bases; bases outside gene matches: 4. The length of the CDR3 is 14 residues. The CDR3 reads CASSGQDSSYEQYF. In nucleotides, the CDR3 is TGTGCCAGCAGCGGACAGGACAGCTCCTACGAGCAGTACTTC. Full variable domain (outside the CDR3, taken from reference TRBV5-6 and TRBJ2-7): DAGVTQSPTHLIKTRGQQVTLRCSPKSGHDTVSWYQQALGQGPQFIFQYYEEEERQRGNFPDRFSGHQFPNYSSELNVNALLLGDSALYLCASSGQDSSYEQYFGPGTRLTVT.

J is TRBJ2-2 and V is TRBV6-5, with TRBD1 matching over 7 bases. The CDR3 is 15 amino acids. From germline, CDR1 is MNHEY and CDR2 SVGAGI. The ends lost 6 bases at V and 4 bases at J; junction bases unmatched: 8. The CDR3 region has the DNA TGTGCCAGCAGGGGGAGACAGGGTGCCACCGGGGAGCTGTTTTTT. This translates into CASRGRQGATGELFF.

The chain combines TRBV28 with TRBJ1-1; D might be TRBD1 (5 bases). Per the germline V gene, CDR1 is MDHEN and CDR2 is SYDVKM. This CDR3 has 16 residues. The V and J ends lost 1 base and 0 bases respectively, with 12 bases between them. In nucleotides, the CDR3 is TGTGCCAGCAGTTTATTTGCAGGGAACATGAACACTGAAGCTTTCTTT. It codes for CASSLFAGNMNTEAFF.

J is TRBJ1-6 and V is TRBV7-6, with 7 bases lining up with TRBD1. Germline V gene lookup returns CDR1 SGHVS and CDR2 FNYEAQ. CDR3 size: 14 residues. The V gene end was trimmed by 6 bases and the J gene end by 7 bases; junction bases not matched to a gene: 6. This chain's CDR3 is CASRTQGSNSPLHF. In DNA form, the CDR3 reads TGTGCCAGCAGAACACAGGGGTCCAATTCACCCCTCCACTTT.

This clone was observed a few times. The CDR3 here is CASSLDRDNSPLHF. The CDR3 DNA reads as TGTGCCAGCTCACTAGACAGGGACAATTCACCCCTCCACTTT. The chain joins TRBV18 to TRBJ1-6, with 7 bases matching TRBD1. Germline V gene lookup returns CDR1 KGHSH and CDR2 LQKENI. Trimming removed 4 bases from V and 7 bases from J; junction bases left unmatched: 4. The CDR3 length is 14 residues. The entire variable domain, with the rest obtained from reference TRBV18 and TRBJ1-6, is as follows: NAGVMQNPRHLVRRRGQEARLRCSPMKGHSHVYWYRQLPEEGLKFMVYLQKENIIDESGMPKERFSAEFPKEGPSILRIQQVVRGDSAAYFCASSLDRDNSPLHFGNGTRLTVT.

There are a few counts of this clone. This chain links TRBV19 with TRBJ2-3; possible D gene TRBD2, 6 bases. Germline CDR1 is LNHDA and CDR2 is SQIVND (reference sequence). This CDR3 contains 15 residues. The germline V and J ends were trimmed by 3 bases and 3 bases, with 13 bases remaining between them. This CDR3 reads CASSMGGVRTDTQYF. The CDR3, as DNA: TGTGCCAGTAGTATGGGGGGAGTTAGGACAGATACGCAGTATTTT.

This clone was seen a single time. The chain links TRBV7-8 to TRBJ2-7; D is undetermined. V lost 3 bases to trimming and J lost 2 bases, with 11 bases between them. The CDR3 covers 14 residues. Germline V lookup: CDR1 SGHVS, CDR2 FQNEAQ. CDR3 DNA: TGTGCCAGCAGCTTCCGACACACAACCTACGAGCAGTACTTC. This codes for CASSFRHTTYEQYF.

This clone was counted between two and nine times. The chain combines TRBV4-2 with TRBJ1-2; maybe TRBD1 (5 bases). The germline CDR1 and CDR2 sequences are LGHNA and YNFKEQ. The ends were cut back, 4 bases at V and 3 bases at J, with 15 bases in the middle. This CDR3 has 15 residues. The CDR3 reads CASSLSVGEDYGYTF. Here the CDR3 DNA reads TGTGCCAGCAGCCTAAGTGTAGGGGAGGACTATGGCTACACCTTC.

V and J are TRBV6-2 or TRBV6-3 and TRBJ2-1; possible D gene TRBD2, 6 bases. V shed 2 bases and J shed 3 bases, with 14 bases lying between them. Germline CDR1 reads MNHEY; CDR2 reads SVGEGT. The CDR3 loop spans 16 amino acids. The DNA of the CDR3 is TGTGCCAGCAGTTACCCCCCCGCGGGATTCTACAATGAGCAGTTCTTC. Its translation is CASSYPPAGFYNEQFF.

The chain uses TRBV7-3 and TRBJ2-5; 7 bases are shared with TRBD1. CDR3 length equals 14 residues. V lost 5 bases, J lost 2 bases, and 5 bases stayed unmatched. CDR1 is SGHTA and CDR2 is FQGTGA in the germline V gene. The CDR3 nucleotides are TGTGCCAGCAGCCCAGGCAGGGGGCAAGAGACCCAGTACTTC. Translating it yields CASSPGRGQETQYF. Variable domain in full (rest from reference TRBV7-3 and TRBJ2-5): GAGVSQTPSNKVTEKGKYVELRCDPISGHTALYWYRQSLGQGPEFLIYFQGTGAADDSGLPNDRFFAVRPEGSVSTLKIQRTERGDSAVYLCASSPGRGQETQYFGPGTRLLVL.

V and J are TRBV28 and TRBJ2-7, with TRBD2 as a possible D gene (6 bases). CDR1 is MDHEN, CDR2 SYDVKM, per germline. Trimming left V 2 bases short and J 0 bases short, with 14 bases between. The CDR3 covers 16 residues. The CDR3: CASSLGGGISSYEQYF. Here the CDR3 DNA reads TGTGCCAGCAGTTTAGGAGGCGGGATAAGCTCCTACGAGCAGTACTTC. Using reference TRBV28 and TRBJ2-7 for the parts outside the CDR3, the full variable domain is DVKVTQSSRYLVKRTGEKVFLECVQDMDHENMFWYRQDPGLGLRLIYFSYDVKMKEKGDIPEGYSVSREKKERFSLILESASTNQTSMYLCASSLGGGISSYEQYFGPGTRLTVT.

This CDR3 is CASRPTGTSYEQYF. DNA of the CDR3: TGTGCCAGCAGACCAACAGGGACCTCCTACGAGCAGTACTTC. The chain uses TRBV7-2 and TRBJ2-7; TRBD1 is a possible D gene (6 bases). CDR1 SGHTA and CDR2 FQGNSA come from the germline V gene. The CDR3 is 14 residues long. Trimming left V 6 bases short and J 0 bases short, with 12 bases between. Full variable domain (missing parts from reference TRBV7-2 and TRBJ2-7): GAGVSQSPSNKVTEKGKDVELRCDPISGHTALYWYRQSLGQGLEFLIYFQGNSAPDKSGLPSDRFSAERTGGSVSTLTIQRTQQEDSAVYLCASRPTGTSYEQYFGPGTRLTVT.